This T cell receptor (beta chain) came from a study of shared clonotypes between healthy human individuals. Overall study: Ranging from 18 to 49 in age, donors were a couple of women and a few men.

Overall study results and limits: The study generally estimated greater richness for naive than memory subsets. When compared with the clonotypes that were shared by all four sorted-subset donors, the non-shared clonotypes turned out to have lower generation probabilities.

Genomic DNA of each subset was evenly split across several immunoSEQ plates. Clones were sequenced by immunoSEQ multiplex PCR, and TCRdb holds only the in-frame ones, with some missing. Of about 2.4 million clones listed, 85% to 95% are singletons. Note on this clone: Antigen: not known.

With V trimmed by 11 bases and J by 1 base, 18 bases remained unmatched. This CDR3 is built from 17 residues. The germline CDR1 and CDR2 sequences are ENHRY and SYGVKD. The chain combines TRBV10-3 with TRBJ2-3; 7 bases agree with TRBD2. The material sequenced was naive CD4+ T cells sorted from blood. As for subset: CD45RA+ positively selected. This sequence originates from a man aged 18-30 years in good health. DNA of the CDR3: TGTGCCGCCTCCCGGGGCGGGGGATCGGCAGGCACAGATACGCAGTATTTT. Protein sequence: CAASRGGGSAGTDTQYF.